Each of the 7 T cell receptor beta chains below was sequenced from the same sample in a study of metastatic and nonmetastatic thyroid tumors. There were no patients who had received any treatment before thyroid surgery. TCRdb re-called clones from the PCR reads using MiXCR. The sample lists around 26,000 clones, around an eighth occurring once. Input material: blood. These receptors originate from a female donor with papillary thyroid cancer or a benign thyroid nodule (not recorded which). Some clones in this sample may be carry-over from other donors' samples.

A single count supports this clone. The chain combines TRBV20-1 with TRBJ2-5; possibly TRBD2 for D (6 bases). Germline values: CDR1 DFQATT, CDR2 SNEGSKA (reference sequence). V lost 1 base to trimming and J lost 3 bases, with 12 bases between them. The CDR3 is 14 residues long. CDR3 amino acids: CSARAGGGKETQYF. The DNA of the CDR3 is TGCAGTGCTAGAGCAGGCGGAGGGAAAGAGACCCAGTACTTC.

This clone was seen many times. The chain joins TRBV11-3 to TRBJ2-1; D might be TRBD1 or TRBD2, each matching 6 bases. CDR3 length: 16 residues. The germline V gene encodes CDR1 SGHNT and CDR2 YENEEA. Trimming took off 0 bases at V and 3 bases at J, with 12 bases between the two ends. CDR3 amino acids: CASSLDRGVSYNEQFF. As DNA, the CDR3 is TGTGCCAGCAGCTTAGATAGGGGGGTGAGCTACAATGAGCAGTTCTTC. The variable domain in full, completed from reference TRBV11-3 and TRBJ2-1, reads EAGVVQSPRYKIIEKKQPVAFWCNPISGHNTLYWYLQNLGQGPELLIRYENEEAVDDSQLPKDRFSAERLKGVDSTLKIQPAELGDSAVYLCASSLDRGVSYNEQFFGPGTRLTVL.

This clone came up many times. The rearrangement joins TRBV20-1 to TRBJ1-5; 9 positions match TRBD1. The CDR3 has 15 residues. V shed 3 bases and J 7 bases; nucleotides not matched to a gene: 10. Germline V gene data show CDR1 as DFQATT and CDR2 as SNEGSKA (reference sequence). CDR3 nucleotides: TGCAGTGCTAGGAAGACTACAGGGGGCACACAGCCCCAGCATTTT. This sequence encodes CSARKTTGGTQPQHF.

The sample holds many counts of this clone. The rearrangement links TRBV12-3 or TRBV12-4 to TRBJ2-1; maybe TRBD2 (6 bases). Trimming removed 7 bases from V and 9 bases from J, with 16 bases in between. The CDR3 covers 13 residues. The CDR3 bases are TGTGCCAGCATCGACCCACTAGCTGGTGAGCAGTTCTTC. Translated: CASIDPLAGEQFF.

This clone occurred many times. The chain links TRBV6-1 to TRBJ2-1; 7 bases agree with TRBD1. V lost 5 bases to trimming and J lost 9 bases; unmatched junction nucleotides: 7. The CDR3 has 13 residues. The germline gives CDR1 MNHNS, CDR2 SASEGT. CDR3 loop: CASSLFRGREQFF. The CDR3 DNA is TGTGCCAGCAGTTTGTTTAGGGGGCGTGAGCAGTTCTTC.

This clone was picked up many times. The V gene is TRBV7-2, the J gene TRBJ1-4; D perhaps matches TRBD1 (6 bases). Trimming left V 5 bases short and J 8 bases short, with 15 bases between. The CDR3 has 14 amino acids. Germline V gives CDR1 SGHTA, CDR2 FQGNSA. CDR3 DNA sequence: TGTGCCAGCAGCCGGGGGGTTGGGGGCGAAAAACTGTTTTTT. Protein: CASSRGVGGEKLFF.

This clone was detected many times. The genes are TRBV28 and TRBJ1-2, with 9 positions matching TRBD1. Trimming cost V 7 bases and J 8 bases; bases outside gene matches: 14. Germline CDR1 and CDR2: MDHEN and SYDVKM. The CDR3 extends over 15 amino acids. CDR3 DNA sequence: TGTGCCAGCAAGGGACAGGGCCAGAGGATGGCGGGCTACACCTTC. Encoded protein: CASKGQGQRMAGYTF.